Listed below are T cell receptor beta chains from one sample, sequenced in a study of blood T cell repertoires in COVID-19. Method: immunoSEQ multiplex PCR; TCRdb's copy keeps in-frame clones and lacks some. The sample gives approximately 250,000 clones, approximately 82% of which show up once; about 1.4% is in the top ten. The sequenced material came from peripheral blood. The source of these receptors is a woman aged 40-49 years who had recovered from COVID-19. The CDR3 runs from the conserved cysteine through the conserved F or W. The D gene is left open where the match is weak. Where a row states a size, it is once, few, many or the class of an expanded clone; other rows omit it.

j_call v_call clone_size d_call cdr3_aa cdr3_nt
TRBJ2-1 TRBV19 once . CASSIGRYPGGDEQFF TGTGCCAGTAGTATAGGGAGGTACCCAGGAGGGGATGAGCAGTTCTTC
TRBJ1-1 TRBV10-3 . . CAIRTQGNTEAFF TGTGCCATCAGGACACAGGGGAACACTGAAGCTTTCTTT
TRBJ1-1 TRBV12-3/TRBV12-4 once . CASSIHRDLAFF TGTGCCAGCAGCATTCACAGGGATTTGGCTTTCTTT
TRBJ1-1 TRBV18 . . CASSIGDTGTEAFF TGTGCCAGCTCAATAGGCGACACGGGGACTGAAGCTTTCTTT
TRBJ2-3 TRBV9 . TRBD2 CASSVTGTSGGQDTQYF TGTGCCAGCAGCGTCACCGGGACTAGCGGGGGACAAGATACGCAGTATTTT
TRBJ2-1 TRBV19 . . CASSTANYFNEQFF TGTGCCAGTAGTACTGCTAACTATTTTAATGAGCAGTTCTTC
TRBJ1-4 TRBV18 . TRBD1 CASSPLGTGGATNEKLFF TGTGCCAGCTCACCACTCGGGACAGGGGGTGCAACTAATGAAAAACTGTTTTTT
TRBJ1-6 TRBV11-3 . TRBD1 CASRPRTGDSPLHF TGTGCCAGCAGGCCAAGGACAGGCGATTCACCCCTCCACTTT
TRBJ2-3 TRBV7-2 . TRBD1 CASSQDRSADTQYF TGTGCCAGCAGCCAGGACAGGTCGGCAGATACGCAGTATTTT
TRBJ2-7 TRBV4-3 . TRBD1 CASSFTQGAQNSAYEQYF TGCGCCAGCAGCTTTACTCAGGGGGCCCAAAACAGCGCCTACGAGCAGTACTTC
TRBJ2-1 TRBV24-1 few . CATSDDSVESYNEQFF TGTGCCACCAGTGACGATAGTGTCGAATCCTACAATGAGCAGTTCTTC
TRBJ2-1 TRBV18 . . CASSPEAPSSYNEQFF TGTGCCAGCTCACCTGAGGCCCCGAGCTCCTACAATGAGCAGTTCTTC
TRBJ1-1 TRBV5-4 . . CASSLVYRANGMNTEAFF TGTGCCAGCAGCTTGGTTTACAGGGCGAATGGCATGAACACTGAAGCTTTCTTT
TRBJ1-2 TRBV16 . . CASSQSRDLRHGYTF TGTGCCAGCAGCCAATCCAGGGATCTTCGGCATGGCTACACCTTC
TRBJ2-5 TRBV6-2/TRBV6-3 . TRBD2 CASSPWTSGGETQYF TGTGCCAGCAGTCCCTGGACTAGCGGGGGGGAGACCCAGTACTTC
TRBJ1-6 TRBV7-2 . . CASSPGGAGGSPLHF TGTGCCAGCAGCCCTGGGGGGGCTGGGGGTTCACCCCTCCACTTT
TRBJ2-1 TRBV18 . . CASSPRDFDNEQFF TGTGCCAGCTCACCCCGGGACTTTGACAATGAGCAGTTCTTC
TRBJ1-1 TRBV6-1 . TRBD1 CASSELGQGLTEAFF TGTGCCAGCAGTGAACTAGGACAGGGGCTCACTGAAGCTTTCTTT